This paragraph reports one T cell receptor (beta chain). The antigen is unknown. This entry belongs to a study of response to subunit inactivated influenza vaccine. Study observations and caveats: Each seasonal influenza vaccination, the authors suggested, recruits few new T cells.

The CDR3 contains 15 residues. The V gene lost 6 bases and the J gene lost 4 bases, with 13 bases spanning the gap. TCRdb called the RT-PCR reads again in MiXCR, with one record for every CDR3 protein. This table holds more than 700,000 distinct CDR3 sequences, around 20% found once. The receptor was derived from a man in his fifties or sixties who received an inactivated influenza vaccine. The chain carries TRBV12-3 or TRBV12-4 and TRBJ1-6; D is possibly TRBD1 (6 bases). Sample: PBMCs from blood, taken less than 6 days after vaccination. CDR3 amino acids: CASRGRGSYNSPLHF. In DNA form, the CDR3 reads TGTGCCAGCAGAGGCAGGGGTTCGTATAATTCACCCCTCCACTTT.